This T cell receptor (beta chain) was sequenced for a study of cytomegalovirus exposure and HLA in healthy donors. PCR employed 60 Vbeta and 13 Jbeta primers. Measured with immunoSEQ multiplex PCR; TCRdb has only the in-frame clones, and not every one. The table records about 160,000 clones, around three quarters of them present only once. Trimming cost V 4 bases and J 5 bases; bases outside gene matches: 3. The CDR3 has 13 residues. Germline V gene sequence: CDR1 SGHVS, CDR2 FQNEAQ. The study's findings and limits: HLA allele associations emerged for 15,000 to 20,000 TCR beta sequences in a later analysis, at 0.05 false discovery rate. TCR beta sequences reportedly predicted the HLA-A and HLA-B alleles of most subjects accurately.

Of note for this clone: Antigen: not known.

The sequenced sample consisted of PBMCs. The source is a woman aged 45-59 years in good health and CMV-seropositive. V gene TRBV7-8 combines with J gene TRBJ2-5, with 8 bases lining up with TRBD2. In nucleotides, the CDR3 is TGTGCCAGCAGCTCTGGACTAGCTGAGACCCAGTACTTC. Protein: CASSSGLAETQYF.